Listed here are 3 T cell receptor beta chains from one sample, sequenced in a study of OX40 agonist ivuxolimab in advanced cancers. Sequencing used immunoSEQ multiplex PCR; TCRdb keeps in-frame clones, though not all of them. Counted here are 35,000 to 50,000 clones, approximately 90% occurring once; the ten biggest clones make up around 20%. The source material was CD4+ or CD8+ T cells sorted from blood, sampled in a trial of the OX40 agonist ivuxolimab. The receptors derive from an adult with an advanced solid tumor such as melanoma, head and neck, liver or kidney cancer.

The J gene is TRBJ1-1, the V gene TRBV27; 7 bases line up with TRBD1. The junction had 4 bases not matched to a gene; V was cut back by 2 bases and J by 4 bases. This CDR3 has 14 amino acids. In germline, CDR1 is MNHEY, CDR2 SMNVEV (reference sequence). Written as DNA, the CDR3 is TGTGCCAGCAGTTTACAAGGGGGCGCCACTGAAGCTTTCTTT. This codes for CASSLQGGATEAFF.

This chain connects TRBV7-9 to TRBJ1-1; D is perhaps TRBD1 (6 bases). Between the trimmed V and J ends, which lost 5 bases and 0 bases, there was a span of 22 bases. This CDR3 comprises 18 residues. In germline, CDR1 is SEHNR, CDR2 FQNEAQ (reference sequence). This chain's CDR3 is CASSHPRGAVHLNTEAFF. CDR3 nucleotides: TGTGCCAGCAGCCACCCGAGGGGGGCCGTACATCTGAACACTGAAGCTTTCTTT.

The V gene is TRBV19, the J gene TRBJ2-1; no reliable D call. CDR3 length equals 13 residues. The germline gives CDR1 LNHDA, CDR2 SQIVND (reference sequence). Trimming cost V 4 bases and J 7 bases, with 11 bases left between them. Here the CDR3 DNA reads TGTGCCAGTAGTACCAATCCCGAAAATGAGCAGTTCTTC. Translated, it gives CASSTNPENEQFF. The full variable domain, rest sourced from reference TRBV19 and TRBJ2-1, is DGGITQSPKYLFRKEGQNVTLSCEQNLNHDAMYWYRQDPGQGLRLIYYSQIVNDFQKGDIAEGYSVSREKKESFPLTVTSAQKNPTAFYLCASSTNPENEQFFGPGTRLTVL.